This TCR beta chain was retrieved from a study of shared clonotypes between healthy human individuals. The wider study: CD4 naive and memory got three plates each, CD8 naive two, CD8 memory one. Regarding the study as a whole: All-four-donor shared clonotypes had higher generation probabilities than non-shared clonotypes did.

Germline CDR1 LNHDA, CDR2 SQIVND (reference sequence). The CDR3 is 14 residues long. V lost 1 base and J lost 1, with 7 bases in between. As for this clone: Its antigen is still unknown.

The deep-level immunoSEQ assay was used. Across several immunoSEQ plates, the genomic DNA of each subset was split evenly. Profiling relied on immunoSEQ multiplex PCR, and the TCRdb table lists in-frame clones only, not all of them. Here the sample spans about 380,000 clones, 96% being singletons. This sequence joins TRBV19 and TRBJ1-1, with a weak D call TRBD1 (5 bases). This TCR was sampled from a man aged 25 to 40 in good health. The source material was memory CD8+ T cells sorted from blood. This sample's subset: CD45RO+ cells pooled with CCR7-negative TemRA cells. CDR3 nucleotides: TGTGCCAGTAGTATAGTTGGGGCGAACACTGAAGCTTTCTTT. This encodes CASSIVGANTEAFF.